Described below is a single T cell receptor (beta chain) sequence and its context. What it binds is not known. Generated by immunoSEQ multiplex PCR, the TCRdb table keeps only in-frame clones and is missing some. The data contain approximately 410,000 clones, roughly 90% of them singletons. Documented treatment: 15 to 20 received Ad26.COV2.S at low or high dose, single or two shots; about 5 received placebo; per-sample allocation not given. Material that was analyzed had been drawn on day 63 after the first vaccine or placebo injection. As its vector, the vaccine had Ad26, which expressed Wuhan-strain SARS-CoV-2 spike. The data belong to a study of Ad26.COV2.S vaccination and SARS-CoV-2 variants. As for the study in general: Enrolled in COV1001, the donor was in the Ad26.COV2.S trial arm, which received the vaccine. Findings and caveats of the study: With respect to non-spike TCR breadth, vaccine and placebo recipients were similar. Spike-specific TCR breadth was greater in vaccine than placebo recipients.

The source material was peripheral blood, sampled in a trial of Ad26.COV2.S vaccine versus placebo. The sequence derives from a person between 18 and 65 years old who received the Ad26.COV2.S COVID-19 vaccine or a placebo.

The CDR3 coding sequence is TGTGCCAGCAGCTTAGGTTCCCTCGGGCAGTACTTC. It specifies CASSLGSLGQYF. The chain links TRBV11-2 to TRBJ2-7, with D unclear. Per germline, CDR1 SGHAT and CDR2 FQNNGV. The CDR3 spans 12 residues. The V end was cut by 1 base, the J end by 9 bases, with 10 bases between.